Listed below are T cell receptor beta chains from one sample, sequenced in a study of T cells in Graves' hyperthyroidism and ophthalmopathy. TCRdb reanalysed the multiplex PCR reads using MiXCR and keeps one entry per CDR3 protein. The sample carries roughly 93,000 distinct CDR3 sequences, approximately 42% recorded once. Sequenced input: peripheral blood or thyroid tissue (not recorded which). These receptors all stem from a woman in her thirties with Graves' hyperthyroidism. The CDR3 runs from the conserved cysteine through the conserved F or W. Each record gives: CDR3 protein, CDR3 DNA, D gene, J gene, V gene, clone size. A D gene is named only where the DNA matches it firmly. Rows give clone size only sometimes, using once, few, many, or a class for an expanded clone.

CDR3aa: CASSLGPPYEQYF
CDR3nt: TGTGCCAGTAGTCTGGGCCCGCCCTACGAGCAGTACTTC
d_gene: .
j_gene: TRBJ2-7
v_gene: TRBV19
abundance: .

CDR3aa: CSARLQGIDEKLFF
CDR3nt: TGCAGTGCTAGACTACAGGGGATTGATGAAAAACTGTTTTTT
d_gene: TRBD1
j_gene: TRBJ1-4
v_gene: TRBV20-1
abundance: many

CDR3aa: CSARAGLADGTYEQYF
CDR3nt: TGCAGTGCTAGAGCGGGATTGGCGGACGGGACCTACGAGCAGTACTTC
d_gene: .
j_gene: TRBJ2-7
v_gene: TRBV20-1
abundance: .

CDR3aa: CATSSLAGQGINEKLFF
CDR3nt: TGTGCCACCAGCAGCTTGGCCGGACAGGGCATAAACGAAAAACTGTTTTTT
d_gene: TRBD1
j_gene: TRBJ1-4
v_gene: TRBV15
abundance: .

CDR3aa: CASRAGQAAYTEAFF
CDR3nt: TGTGCCAGCAGAGCGGGACAGGCGGCGTACACTGAAGCTTTCTTT
d_gene: TRBD1
j_gene: TRBJ1-1
v_gene: TRBV7-3
abundance: .

CDR3aa: CASSLSGTTPNQPQHF
CDR3nt: TGTGCCAGCAGTTTATCTGGGACGACCCCCAATCAGCCCCAGCATTTT
d_gene: .
j_gene: TRBJ1-5
v_gene: TRBV27
abundance: .

CDR3aa: CASSLGGQGEKLFF
CDR3nt: TGTGCCAGCAGCTTAGGTGGACAAGGTGAAAAACTGTTTTTT
d_gene: .
j_gene: TRBJ1-4
v_gene: TRBV7-3
abundance: .

CDR3aa: CASRSISGTYGDTQYF
CDR3nt: TGTGCCAGCCGCTCGATTAGCGGGACGTACGGAGATACGCAGTATTTT
d_gene: TRBD2
j_gene: TRBJ2-3
v_gene: TRBV19
abundance: .

CDR3aa: CASSEVARDSPLHF
CDR3nt: TGTGCCAGCAGCGAGGTGGCGAGGGATTCACCCCTCCACTTT
d_gene: .
j_gene: TRBJ1-6
v_gene: TRBV7-8
abundance: .

CDR3aa: CSVSMAGTDSNQPQHF
CDR3nt: TGCAGCGTATCTATGGCCGGGACAGATAGCAATCAGCCCCAGCATTTT
d_gene: TRBD1
j_gene: TRBJ1-5
v_gene: TRBV29-1
abundance: many

CDR3aa: CSYYRGGQREAQYF
CDR3nt: TGCAGTTATTACAGGGGGGGTCAGAGGGAGGCCCAGTACTTC
d_gene: .
j_gene: TRBJ2-5
v_gene: TRBV20-1
abundance: .

CDR3aa: CASTRGGYEKTQYF
CDR3nt: TGTGCCAGCACCCGGGGGGGGTATGAAAAGACCCAGTACTTC
d_gene: TRBD2
j_gene: TRBJ2-5
v_gene: TRBV12-3/TRBV12-4
abundance: .

CDR3aa: CAWSVRGGGETQYF
CDR3nt: TGTGCCTGGAGTGTCAGAGGGGGAGGAGAGACCCAGTACTTC
d_gene: .
j_gene: TRBJ2-5
v_gene: TRBV30
abundance: many

CDR3aa: CASTLGDLSNQPQHF
CDR3nt: TGTGCCAGCACCCTCGGGGACCTTAGCAATCAGCCCCAGCATTTT
d_gene: .
j_gene: TRBJ1-5
v_gene: TRBV12-3/TRBV12-4
abundance: many

CDR3aa: CASSLRQGFSSYEQYF
CDR3nt: TGTGCCAGCAGCTTGAGACAGGGGTTTAGCTCCTACGAGCAGTACTTC
d_gene: TRBD1
j_gene: TRBJ2-7
v_gene: TRBV7-8
abundance: many

CDR3aa: CASSFAPFGEAFF
CDR3nt: TGTGCCAGCAGCTTTGCCCCTTTTGGGGAAGCTTTCTTT
d_gene: .
j_gene: TRBJ1-1
v_gene: TRBV7-3
abundance: .

CDR3aa: CASSTGLAGGLRYF
CDR3nt: TGTGCCAGCAGCACGGGACTAGCGGGAGGGTTGCGGTACTTC
d_gene: TRBD2
j_gene: TRBJ2-7
v_gene: TRBV7-3
abundance: once

CDR3aa: CASSLTGLVGTLRETQYF
CDR3nt: TGTGCCAGCAGCTTAACGGGACTAGTCGGGACCCTCCGAGAGACCCAGTACTTC
d_gene: TRBD2
j_gene: TRBJ2-5
v_gene: TRBV7-9
abundance: .

CDR3aa: CASSPRKGPIAGLAYEQYF
CDR3nt: TGTGCCAGCAGCCCCAGAAAGGGACCCATCGCCGGACTAGCATACGAGCAGTACTTC
d_gene: TRBD2
j_gene: TRBJ2-7
v_gene: TRBV7-9
abundance: few

CDR3aa: CSASPEQGQSPLHF
CDR3nt: TGCAGTGCTAGCCCGGAACAGGGGCAATCACCCCTCCACTTT
d_gene: TRBD1
j_gene: TRBJ1-6
v_gene: TRBV20-1
abundance: once

CDR3aa: CATSPRETQYF
CDR3nt: TGTGCCACCTCTCCCAGAGAGACCCAGTACTTC
d_gene: .
j_gene: TRBJ2-5
v_gene: TRBV5-8
abundance: many

CDR3aa: CASRPGRDYGYTF
CDR3nt: TGTGCCAGCAGACCCGGACGGGACTATGGCTACACCTTC
d_gene: .
j_gene: TRBJ1-2
v_gene: TRBV6-5
abundance: many

CDR3aa: CATSDLGASGVAGELFF
CDR3nt: TGTGCCACCAGTGATTTAGGGGCTAGCGGGGTCGCCGGGGAGCTGTTTTTT
d_gene: TRBD2
j_gene: TRBJ2-2
v_gene: TRBV24-1
abundance: many

CDR3aa: CASSPRQGLNYGYTF
CDR3nt: TGTGCCAGCAGTCCCCGACAGGGTCTAAACTATGGCTACACCTTC
d_gene: TRBD1
j_gene: TRBJ1-2
v_gene: TRBV6-5
abundance: many

CDR3aa: CASSPQPGRGYTF
CDR3nt: TGTGCCAGCAGTCCCCAACCCGGACGGGGCTACACCTTC
d_gene: .
j_gene: TRBJ1-2
v_gene: TRBV6-5
abundance: many

CDR3aa: CASVEAEGGRLGAQYF
CDR3nt: TGTGCCAGCGTGGAAGCCGAGGGAGGCCGACTGGGGGCCCAGTACTTC
d_gene: .
j_gene: TRBJ2-5
v_gene: TRBV27
abundance: once

CDR3aa: CASSYNSGRPSETQYF
CDR3nt: TGCGCCAGCAGCTACAATAGCGGACGTCCCAGCGAGACCCAGTACTTC
d_gene: .
j_gene: TRBJ2-5
v_gene: TRBV5-1
abundance: many

CDR3aa: CASSLEKTGTSFSYEQYF
CDR3nt: TGTGCCAGCAGCTTGGAAAAAACCGGGACTAGTTTTTCCTACGAGCAGTACTTC
d_gene: TRBD2
j_gene: TRBJ2-7
v_gene: TRBV7-2
abundance: many

CDR3aa: CSARDFGLRGLTPNTGELFF
CDR3nt: TGCAGTGCTAGAGATTTTGGTCTGAGGGGACTAACTCCGAACACCGGGGAGCTGTTTTTT
d_gene: TRBD2
j_gene: TRBJ2-2
v_gene: TRBV20-1
abundance: many

CDR3aa: CATSFGVMQPQHF
CDR3nt: TGTGCCACCAGCTTCGGGGTTATGCAGCCCCAGCATTTT
d_gene: .
j_gene: TRBJ1-5
v_gene: TRBV15
abundance: many

CDR3aa: CASRSLGGTGELFF
CDR3nt: TGTGCCAGCAGGTCCCTCGGCGGAACCGGGGAGCTGTTTTTT
d_gene: .
j_gene: TRBJ2-2
v_gene: TRBV7-3
abundance: many

CDR3aa: CAISADRGSTEAFF
CDR3nt: TGTGCCATCAGCGCGGACAGGGGTAGTACTGAAGCTTTCTTT
d_gene: TRBD1
j_gene: TRBJ1-1
v_gene: TRBV10-3
abundance: .

CDR3aa: CASSEGAGALDEQYF
CDR3nt: TGTGCCAGCAGTGAAGGGGCAGGGGCTCTCGACGAGCAGTACTTC
d_gene: .
j_gene: TRBJ2-7
v_gene: TRBV6-1
abundance: many

CDR3aa: CASSLGQGFNQPQHF
CDR3nt: TGTGCCAGCAGCTTGGGACAGGGATTCAATCAGCCCCAGCATTTT
d_gene: TRBD1
j_gene: TRBJ1-5
v_gene: TRBV7-9
abundance: .

CDR3aa: CAISESRRGAFF
CDR3nt: TGTGCCATCAGTGAGTCGCGGCGGGGAGCTTTCTTT
d_gene: .
j_gene: TRBJ1-1
v_gene: TRBV10-3
abundance: many

CDR3aa: CASSYSSRDQPQHF
CDR3nt: TGTGCCAGCAGTTATAGTAGCCGGGATCAGCCCCAGCATTTT
d_gene: .
j_gene: TRBJ1-5
v_gene: TRBV6-5
abundance: .

CDR3aa: CSASGRDSQGLPGELYF
CDR3nt: TGCAGTGCTAGTGGGCGAGACAGTCAGGGTTTACCCGGGGAGCTGTACTTC
d_gene: .
j_gene: TRBJ2-7
v_gene: TRBV20-1
abundance: once

CDR3aa: CASSARREGQETQYF
CDR3nt: TGTGCCAGCAGTGCCCGGCGGGAGGGCCAAGAGACCCAGTACTTC
d_gene: TRBD2
j_gene: TRBJ2-5
v_gene: TRBV2
abundance: .

CDR3aa: CASSGGGLNSPLHF
CDR3nt: TGTGCCAGCAGCGGAGGGGGTTTGAATTCACCCCTCCACTTT
d_gene: .
j_gene: TRBJ1-6
v_gene: TRBV7-6
abundance: many

CDR3aa: CASTRDRDYSNQPQHF
CDR3nt: TGTGCCAGCACCCGGGACAGAGATTATAGCAATCAGCCCCAGCATTTT
d_gene: TRBD1
j_gene: TRBJ1-5
v_gene: TRBV28
abundance: few

CDR3aa: CSAWDRVTDTQYF
CDR3nt: TGCAGTGCGTGGGACAGGGTAACAGATACGCAGTATTTT
d_gene: TRBD1
j_gene: TRBJ2-3
v_gene: TRBV20-1
abundance: .

CDR3aa: CASSLEGDTVAFF
CDR3nt: TGTGCCAGCAGCTTAGAGGGGGATACTGTAGCTTTCTTT
d_gene: .
j_gene: TRBJ1-1
v_gene: TRBV7-6
abundance: .

CDR3aa: CASSGGAGQTEAFF
CDR3nt: TGTGCCAGCAGTGGCGGGGCAGGGCAAACTGAAGCTTTCTTT
d_gene: .
j_gene: TRBJ1-1
v_gene: TRBV12-3/TRBV12-4
abundance: once

CDR3aa: CSAAGDVDTQYF
CDR3nt: TGCAGTGCAGCGGGGGACGTTGATACGCAGTATTTT
d_gene: TRBD2
j_gene: TRBJ2-3
v_gene: TRBV20-1
abundance: many

CDR3aa: CASSLERRYEQYF
CDR3nt: TGTGCCAGCAGTTTGGAAAGGCGCTACGAGCAGTACTTC
d_gene: .
j_gene: TRBJ2-7
v_gene: TRBV12-3/TRBV12-4
abundance: many

CDR3aa: CASSLGGTGDGGYTF
CDR3nt: TGTGCCAGCAGCTTAGGCGGGACAGGGGACGGCGGCTACACCTTC
d_gene: TRBD1
j_gene: TRBJ1-2
v_gene: TRBV7-9
abundance: .

CDR3aa: CASSVGTGNQPQHF
CDR3nt: TGTGCCAGCAGCGTGGGGACAGGCAATCAGCCCCAGCATTTT
d_gene: TRBD1
j_gene: TRBJ1-5
v_gene: TRBV9
abundance: .

CDR3aa: CATSKDRGRLVTEAFF
CDR3nt: TGTGCCACCAGCAAGGACAGGGGACGACTCGTCACTGAAGCTTTCTTT
d_gene: TRBD1
j_gene: TRBJ1-1
v_gene: TRBV15
abundance: few

CDR3aa: CASKRRPGRDAGSNTEAFF
CDR3nt: TGTGCCAGCAAACGGCGGCCAGGCCGGGACGCAGGATCGAACACTGAAGCTTTCTTT
d_gene: .
j_gene: TRBJ1-1
v_gene: TRBV28
abundance: .

CDR3aa: CASSLTDRGSGELFF
CDR3nt: TGTGCCAGCAGCTTAACAGACAGGGGCAGCGGGGAGCTGTTTTTT
d_gene: TRBD1
j_gene: TRBJ2-2
v_gene: TRBV7-9
abundance: many

CDR3aa: CASSLEEGTYNSPLHF
CDR3nt: TGTGCCAGCAGCTTAGAAGAGGGGACATATAATTCACCCCTCCACTTT
d_gene: .
j_gene: TRBJ1-6
v_gene: TRBV11-3
abundance: many

CDR3aa: CASSPGWAGVEQYF
CDR3nt: TGTGCCAGCAGCCCGGGTTGGGCGGGGGTCGAGCAGTACTTC
d_gene: TRBD2
j_gene: TRBJ2-7
v_gene: TRBV7-3
abundance: many

CDR3aa: CASRVAGGPANTEAFF
CDR3nt: TGTGCCAGCCGTGTGGCTGGGGGGCCCGCGAACACTGAAGCTTTCTTT
d_gene: .
j_gene: TRBJ1-1
v_gene: TRBV25-1
abundance: .

CDR3aa: CASSHAAAASGANVLTF
CDR3nt: TGTGCCAGCAGTCATGCGGCAGCCGCCTCTGGGGCCAACGTCCTGACTTTC
d_gene: .
j_gene: TRBJ2-6
v_gene: TRBV12-3/TRBV12-4
abundance: many

CDR3aa: CASSLGQTELYGYTF
CDR3nt: TGTGCCAGCAGCTTAGGGCAGACAGAGCTCTATGGCTACACCTTC
d_gene: .
j_gene: TRBJ1-2
v_gene: TRBV7-9
abundance: many

CDR3aa: CASSYGWGGNSPLHF
CDR3nt: TGTGCCAGCAGTTACGGTTGGGGGGGGAATTCACCCCTCCACTTT
d_gene: .
j_gene: TRBJ1-6
v_gene: TRBV6-5
abundance: .

CDR3aa: CASSVDRARNTEAFF
CDR3nt: TGTGCCAGCAGTGTTGACAGGGCCAGGAACACTGAAGCTTTCTTT
d_gene: TRBD1
j_gene: TRBJ1-1
v_gene: TRBV2
abundance: .

CDR3aa: CASSWTTGAGEKLFF
CDR3nt: TGCGCCAGCAGCTGGACCACAGGGGCGGGTGAAAAACTGTTTTTT
d_gene: TRBD1
j_gene: TRBJ1-4
v_gene: TRBV5-1
abundance: many

CDR3aa: CASSPVANTGELFF
CDR3nt: TGTGCCAGCAGCCCCGTAGCGAACACCGGGGAGCTGTTTTTT
d_gene: .
j_gene: TRBJ2-2
v_gene: TRBV5-6
abundance: .